This is a list of T cell receptor beta chains from one sample in a study of blood T cell repertoires in COVID-19. Libraries were prepared by immunoSEQ multiplex PCR; TCRdb keeps only in-frame clonotypes and omits some of them. The table lists some 240,000 clones, over 75% of them singletons, with more than 2% in the top ten. Sample: peripheral blood. The receptors were gathered from a woman in her 70s with COVID-19, enrolled during active disease. Both conserved end residues are part of each CDR3. The order of the fields is clone size, CDR3 length, V gene, J gene, D gene, CDR3 protein, CDR3 DNA. A D gene is named only where the DNA matches it firmly. Some rows mark clone size as missing; the rest say once, few, many or name a class of expanded clone.

-	14	TRBV30	TRBJ2-3	TRBD2	CAWSAAPSGGGRYF	TGTGCCTGGAGTGCCGCCCCGAGCGGGGGTGGCCGCTATTTT
-	15	TRBV10-3	TRBJ2-6	-	CAISEWSSGANVLTF	TGTGCCATCAGTGAGTGGAGTTCTGGGGCCAACGTCCTGACTTTC
-	13	TRBV6-2/TRBV6-3	TRBJ1-1	-	CASSYTTAAEAFF	TGTGCCAGCAGTTACACGACTGCCGCTGAAGCTTTCTTT
-	15	TRBV19	TRBJ1-5	-	CASSIFRDGNQPQHF	TGTGCCAGTAGTATTTTCAGGGATGGCAATCAGCCCCAGCATTTT
-	12	TRBV3-1/TRBV3-2	TRBJ1-2	-	CASSHEGYGYTF	TGTGCCAGCAGCCATGAGGGATATGGCTACACCTTC
-	15	TRBV9	TRBJ1-2	-	CASSVANALGRGYTF	TGTGCCAGCAGCGTAGCTAATGCGCTCGGGAGAGGCTACACCTTC
once	13	TRBV29-1	TRBJ1-1	-	CSVEDLGPTEAFF	TGCAGCGTTGAAGATTTGGGGCCCACTGAAGCTTTCTTT
-	14	TRBV7-2	TRBJ1-6	TRBD1	CASSLNRGVSPLHF	TGTGCCAGCAGCTTAAACAGGGGTGTTTCACCCCTCCACTTT
-	12	TRBV19	TRBJ1-1	-	CASSIVGSFAFF	TGTGCCAGTAGTATTGTTGGGAGCTTTGCTTTCTTT
-	16	TRBV11-2	TRBJ2-1	-	CASSLDRGSSGYEQFF	TGTGCCAGCAGCTTAGATCGAGGGTCGTCTGGATATGAGCAGTTCTTC
-	14	TRBV27	TRBJ2-1	-	CATRGSSSYNEQFF	TGTGCCACCAGGGGCAGCAGCTCCTACAATGAGCAGTTCTTC
once	15	TRBV25-1	TRBJ1-4	-	CASSPRGQGGEKLFF	TGTGCCAGCAGTCCCCGTGGGCAGGGTGGCGAAAAACTGTTTTTT
few	14	TRBV28	TRBJ2-2	TRBD2	CATKGLANTGELFF	TGTGCCACTAAGGGACTAGCGAACACCGGGGAGCTGTTTTTT
-	15	TRBV30	TRBJ2-2	TRBD2	CAWSVRAGVPGELFF	TGTGCCTGGAGTGTTCGAGCGGGAGTCCCCGGGGAGCTGTTTTTT
-	17	TRBV5-1	TRBJ1-2	-	CASSPDRFTLANYGYTF	TGCGCCAGCAGCCCGGACAGATTTACCCTAGCTAACTATGGCTACACCTTC
-	16	TRBV9	TRBJ2-3	TRBD2	CASSVNVAGGTDTQYF	TGTGCCAGCAGCGTAAACGTAGCGGGGGGTACAGATACGCAGTATTTT
-	15	TRBV6-2/TRBV6-3	TRBJ2-7	-	CASSYSMGGPDEQYF	TGTGCCAGCAGTTACTCGATGGGGGGGCCCGACGAGCAGTACTTC
once	13	TRBV6-2/TRBV6-3	TRBJ2-5	-	CASSWEQQETQYF	TGTGCCAGCAGTTGGGAGCAACAAGAGACCCAGTACTTC
-	16	TRBV7-8	TRBJ1-5	-	CASSLGRLGYNQPQHF	TGTGCCAGCAGCTTAGGGAGATTGGGTTACAATCAGCCCCAGCATTTT
-	13	TRBV19	TRBJ1-2	TRBD1	CASSTGTGNGYTF	TGTGCCAGTAGTACCGGGACAGGGAATGGCTACACCTTC
-	14	TRBV18	TRBJ1-1	TRBD1	CASSGQRDSTEAFF	TGTGCCAGCTCAGGACAAAGGGACAGCACTGAAGCTTTCTTT
-	14	TRBV5-6	TRBJ2-7	-	CASSFQGLSYEQYF	TGTGCCAGCAGCTTCCAGGGGCTCTCCTACGAGCAGTACTTC
-	15	TRBV6-5	TRBJ1-5	-	CASRRTGDSNQPQHF	TGTGCCAGCAGAAGGACTGGAGATAGCAATCAGCCCCAGCATTTT
few	15	TRBV7-2	TRBJ2-7	TRBD2	CASSLRRGSSYEQYF	TGTGCCAGCAGCTTAAGGCGGGGGAGCTCCTACGAGCAGTACTTC
-	14	TRBV6-5	TRBJ1-1	-	CATWEGGRRTEAFF	TGTGCCACCTGGGAGGGGGGCCGTAGGACTGAAGCTTTCTTT
-	15	TRBV3-1/TRBV3-2	TRBJ1-2	TRBD1	CASSQAGTGFYGYTF	TGTGCCAGCAGCCAAGCCGGGACAGGGTTTTATGGCTACACCTTC
-	15	TRBV4-3	TRBJ1-3	-	CASSPRQHPGDTIYF	TGCGCCAGCAGCCCTAGACAGCACCCGGGGGACACCATATATTTT
-	15	TRBV5-1	TRBJ1-6	-	CASSLGEGVNSPLHF	TGCGCCAGCAGCTTGGGAGAGGGAGTTAATTCACCCCTCCACTTT
-	12	TRBV6-6	TRBJ1-1	TRBD1	CASTGTDTEAFF	TGTGCCAGCACCGGGACAGATACTGAAGCTTTCTTT
-	15	TRBV7-3	TRBJ2-1	TRBD2	CASSLTLAGVNEQFF	TGTGCCAGCAGCTTAACTCTAGCGGGGGTAAATGAGCAGTTCTTC
-	16	TRBV6-5	TRBJ1-3	-	CASSLTGTKVGNTIYF	TGTGCCAGCAGTTTAACCGGGACAAAAGTTGGAAACACCATATATTTT
-	18	TRBV19	TRBJ2-1	TRBD2	CASSRLRREGSSYNEQFF	TGTGCCAGTAGTCGACTAAGGAGGGAGGGTAGCTCCTACAATGAGCAGTTCTTC
-	15	TRBV6-1	TRBJ1-6	-	CASSDRGGGNSPLHF	TGTGCCAGCAGTGATCGTGGGGGGGGTAATTCACCCCTCCACTTT
-	20	TRBV7-3	TRBJ2-6	-	CASSTHVTGPWRTGANVLTF	TGTGCCAGCAGCACCCACGTAACAGGGCCCTGGAGGACTGGGGCCAACGTCCTGACTTTC
-	16	TRBV9	TRBJ2-1	-	CASSPSGSGSDNEQFF	TGTGCCAGCAGCCCTTCGGGGAGCGGGTCCGACAATGAGCAGTTCTTC
-	16	TRBV5-5	TRBJ2-7	-	CASNVIPGQSAYEQYF	TGTGCCAGCAACGTTATCCCGGGACAATCGGCGTACGAGCAGTACTTC
-	16	TRBV7-2	TRBJ1-4	TRBD1	CASSPTRDRGYEKLFF	TGTGCCAGCAGCCCAACCCGGGACAGGGGATATGAAAAACTGTTTTTT
-	15	TRBV4-3	TRBJ1-2	-	CASSQDSPAGYGYTF	TGCGCCAGCAGCCAAGACAGCCCGGCGGGCTATGGCTACACCTTC
-	16	TRBV11-3	TRBJ1-1	-	CASSLGWAVGSTEAFF	TGTGCCAGCAGCTTAGGGTGGGCTGTGGGCAGCACTGAAGCTTTCTTT
once	15	TRBV6-5	TRBJ1-6	-	CASREPGHDNSPLHF	TGTGCCAGCAGAGAGCCGGGACACGATAATTCACCCCTCCACTTT
-	18	TRBV7-9	TRBJ1-1	TRBD1	CASSPRTGGASGNTEAFF	TGTGCCAGCAGCCCCCGGACAGGGGGCGCCTCGGGGAACACTGAAGCTTTCTTT
-	16	TRBV20-1	TRBJ2-1	TRBD2	CSASDGLAGAGDEQFF	TGCAGTGCTAGTGATGGACTAGCGGGGGCCGGGGATGAGCAGTTCTTC
-	15	TRBV7-7	TRBJ2-1	TRBD2	CASSLGLAGGDEQFF	TGTGCTAGCAGCTTAGGGCTAGCGGGAGGTGATGAGCAGTTCTTC
-	17	TRBV3-1/TRBV3-2	TRBJ2-6	TRBD1	CASSQAWTGFGANVLTF	TGTGCCAGCAGCCAAGCCTGGACAGGGTTTGGGGCCAACGTCCTGACTTTC
-	18	TRBV7-2	TRBJ2-3	TRBD2	CASSIQVSGGASTDTQYF	TGTGCCAGCAGCATCCAGGTTAGCGGGGGGGCAAGCACAGATACGCAGTATTTT